This T cell receptor (beta chain) stems from a study of cytomegalovirus exposure and HLA in healthy donors. Whole-study results and caveats: Most CMV-associated TCR beta chains appeared HLA-restricted in a later analysis. A highly shared variant cluster was judged a likely technical artifact.

PCR primers comprised 60 Vbeta and 13 Jbeta primers. Profiling relied on immunoSEQ multiplex PCR, and the TCRdb table lists in-frame clones only, not all of them. The data hold 150,000 to 200,000 clones, with around 84% observed a single time. A note on this clone: Antigen specificity is unknown.

The sample was PBMCs. The clonotype comes from a man aged 18 to 35 in good health and CMV-seropositive.

The CDR3 reads CASSQGQEADTQYF. CDR3 sequence (DNA): TGTGCCAGCAGTCAAGGACAGGAAGCAGATACGCAGTATTTT. The chain combines TRBV6-5 with TRBJ2-3; TRBD1 matches 7 bases. Germline V gene lookup returns CDR1 MNHEY and CDR2 SVGAGI. With V trimmed by 5 bases and J by 4 bases, 6 bases remained unmatched. The CDR3 runs 14 residues.